This record covers a single T cell receptor beta chain. The data stem from a study of human T cells and chemical hapten exposure. TCRdb reanalysed the RACE reads using MiXCR and keeps one entry per CDR3 protein. The sample lists fewer than 400,000 distinct CDR3 sequences; around 7% were seen once. Documented time point: patch test 1, 2 weeks after DPC sensitization. Stated treatment: therapeutic diphenylcyclopropenone sensitization with weekly scalp DPC. The sequencing used whole blood, collected in connection with sensitization to the hapten diphenylcyclopropenone (DPC). This clonotype originated in a woman aged 18-30 years with alopecia areata. Some clones in this sample may be carry-over from other donors' samples.

The CDR3: CASSDRTSGTDTQYF. CDR3 coding DNA: TGTGCCAGCAGTGACCGGACTAGCGGCACAGATACGCAGTATTTT. The V gene is TRBV7-2, the J gene TRBJ2-3; 9 positions match TRBD2. Germline CDR1 and CDR2: SGHTA and FQGNSA. CDR3 length equals 15 residues. V dropped 6 bases and J dropped 1; count of bases not matched to a gene: 5.